The 15 T cell receptor beta chains below come from one sample, sequenced in a study of blood T cell repertoires in COVID-19. TCRdb's copy holds only in-frame clones and misses some; the assay was immunoSEQ multiplex PCR. Among roughly 16,000 clones listed, roughly 76% were seen once. Sequences were obtained from peripheral blood. These receptors came from a man in his 70s with active or convalescent COVID-19.

V is TRBV30 and J is TRBJ2-3; 7 nucleotides match TRBD1. The germline CDR1 and CDR2 sequences are GTSNPN and SVGIG (reference sequence). CDR3 length equals 14 residues. V trimming: 3 bases; J trimming: 0 bases; junction bases outside the gene matches: 3. DNA of the CDR3: TGTGCCTGGAGGACAGGGTGGAGCACAGATACGCAGTATTTT. It translates to CAWRTGWSTDTQYF.

The chain combines TRBV28 with TRBJ1-1; a possible D gene is TRBD1 (5 bases). The CDR3 covers 15 residues. CDR1 and CDR2 from the germline V gene are MDHEN and SYDVKM. V lost 3 bases and J 1 base, leaving 12 bases between the germline ends. CDR3 amino acids: CASSFGGQPNTEAFF. The CDR3 DNA reads as TGTGCCAGCAGTTTCGGCGGACAACCGAACACTGAAGCTTTCTTT.

The chain carries TRBV28 and TRBJ1-1, with D hard to call. V shed 5 bases and J shed 7 bases, with 20 bases lying between them. This CDR3 comprises 15 residues. In germline, CDR1 is MDHEN, CDR2 SYDVKM. In nucleotides, the CDR3 is TGTGCCAGCAGTATAATTTCGGCGGGCGCAAGTGAAGCTTTCTTT. It encodes CASSIISAGASEAFF.

The chain has TRBV5-1 and TRBJ1-1; possible D gene TRBD1, 6 bases. Trimming took off 4 bases at V and 0 bases at J, with 10 bases between the two ends. Germline V gene lookup returns CDR1 SGHRS and CDR2 YFSETQ. CDR3 length equals 14 residues. This CDR3 reads CASSIRGLNTEAFF. The CDR3 DNA sequence: TGCGCCAGCAGCATCAGGGGCTTGAACACTGAAGCTTTCTTT.

The chain combines TRBV30 with TRBJ1-1, with D uncertain. Germline CDR1 reads GTSNPN; CDR2 reads SVGIG (reference sequence). Trimming removed 2 bases at V and 8 bases at J, with 12 bases between. The CDR3 spans 12 residues. DNA for the CDR3: TGTGCCTGGAGTCATATCCCCGCGGAAGCTTTCTTT. Protein sequence: CAWSHIPAEAFF.

The chain combines TRBV7-2 with TRBJ2-5; TRBD2 matches at 8 bases. Per the germline V gene, CDR1 is SGHTA and CDR2 is FQGNSA. J was trimmed by 4 bases and V by 5 bases; bases with no gene match: 3. The CDR3 is 13 amino acids. The CDR3 nucleotides are TGTGCCAGCAGCGCGACTAGCGTAGAGACCCAGTACTTC. Translation: CASSATSVETQYF. The complete variable domain, with remaining parts taken from reference TRBV7-2 and TRBJ2-5, reads GAGVSQSPSNKVTEKGKDVELRCDPISGHTALYWYRQSLGQGLEFLIYFQGNSAPDKSGLPSDRFSAERTGGSVSTLTIQRTQQEDSAVYLCASSATSVETQYFGPGTRLLVL.

J is TRBJ1-2 and V is TRBV6-2 or TRBV6-3; D is perhaps TRBD1 (6 bases). The CDR3 spans 13 residues. From germline, CDR1 is MNHEY and CDR2 SVGEGT. The V gene lost 5 bases and the J gene lost 5 bases, with 12 bases spanning the gap. The CDR3 region is CASSDGQLYGYTF. CDR3 in DNA: TGTGCCAGCAGTGACGGACAGCTTTATGGCTACACCTTC.

V usage is TRBV7-2 and J usage is TRBJ1-2; TRBD1 is a possible D gene (6 bases). The germline V and J ends were trimmed by 2 bases and 8 bases, with 15 bases remaining between them. Per germline, CDR1 SGHTA and CDR2 FQGNSA. The CDR3 covers 14 residues. CDR3: CASSLPGVISGYTF. The CDR3, as DNA: TGTGCCAGCAGCTTACCAGGGGTTATTAGCGGCTACACCTTC.

CDR3 sequence reads: CASTPGGRGGGGEQFF. The DNA for the CDR3 is TGTGCCAGCACCCCTGGGGGCCGCGGGGGAGGGGGTGAGCAGTTCTTC. The rearrangement joins TRBV7-2 to TRBJ2-1, with D possibly matching TRBD2 (7 bases). The V and J ends lost 7 bases and 9 bases respectively, with 25 bases between them. The CDR3 length is 16 residues. Germline assignment: CDR1 SGHTA and CDR2 FQGNSA.

The table lists this clone with a few counts. The chain carries TRBV6-5 and TRBJ1-1; no clear D. Germline assignment: CDR1 MNHEY and CDR2 SVGAGI. The CDR3 runs 12 residues. V gave up 6 bases and J gave up 3 bases, with 8 bases separating them. This CDR3 is CASSRRDTEAFF. The CDR3 nucleotides are TGTGCCAGCAGCCGCCGCGACACTGAAGCTTTCTTT.

This chain connects TRBV19 to TRBJ2-3, with D possibly TRBD2 on 5 matching bases. CDR3 length: 16 amino acids. The germline V gene encodes CDR1 LNHDA and CDR2 SQIVND (reference sequence). Trimming left V 1 base short and J 0 bases short, with 11 bases between. Here the CDR3 DNA reads TGTGCCAGTAGTATAGGGACGCGGACTAGCACAGATACGCAGTATTTT. Its translation is CASSIGTRTSTDTQYF.

This rearrangement joins TRBV6-1 to TRBJ1-2; weak D call: TRBD1 (6 bases). V gave up 3 bases and J gave up 8 bases, with 19 bases separating them. Germline V gives CDR1 MNHNS, CDR2 SASEGT. The CDR3 contains 15 residues. The CDR3 DNA is TGTGCCAGCAGTGAGGGGACACCCGCGGTGGGCGGCTACACCTTC. Translating gives CASSEGTPAVGGYTF.

This chain links TRBV7-6 with TRBJ2-7, with 12 bases fitting TRBD2. Germline assignment: CDR1 SGHVS and CDR2 FNYEAQ. The CDR3 consists of 15 residues. V dropped 1 base and J dropped 7; count of bases not matched to a gene: 5. CDR3: CASSLGLAGAGEQYF. The CDR3 coding sequence is TGTGCCAGCAGCTTAGGACTAGCGGGAGCGGGGGAGCAGTACTTC.

The chain carries TRBV6-2 or TRBV6-3 and TRBJ2-4; no clear D gene. V lost 4 bases, J lost 1 base, and 17 bases lay in between. Per germline, CDR1 MNHEY and CDR2 SVGEGT. This CDR3 has 17 residues. The CDR3 loop reads CASSSLMRSGAKNIQYF. For the CDR3, the DNA is TGTGCCAGCAGTTCCCTTATGAGGAGTGGGGCCAAAAACATTCAGTACTTC.

V is TRBV24-1 and J is TRBJ2-5; 8 nucleotides align to TRBD2. CDR3 length equals 16 residues. Per germline, CDR1 KGHDR and CDR2 SFDVKD. V gave up 4 bases and J gave up 2 bases; unmatched junction bases: 8. In nucleotides, the CDR3 is TGTGCCACCAGTGACCACCGACGGGGGGGTCAAGAGACCCAGTACTTC. Translated, it gives CATSDHRRGGQETQYF.